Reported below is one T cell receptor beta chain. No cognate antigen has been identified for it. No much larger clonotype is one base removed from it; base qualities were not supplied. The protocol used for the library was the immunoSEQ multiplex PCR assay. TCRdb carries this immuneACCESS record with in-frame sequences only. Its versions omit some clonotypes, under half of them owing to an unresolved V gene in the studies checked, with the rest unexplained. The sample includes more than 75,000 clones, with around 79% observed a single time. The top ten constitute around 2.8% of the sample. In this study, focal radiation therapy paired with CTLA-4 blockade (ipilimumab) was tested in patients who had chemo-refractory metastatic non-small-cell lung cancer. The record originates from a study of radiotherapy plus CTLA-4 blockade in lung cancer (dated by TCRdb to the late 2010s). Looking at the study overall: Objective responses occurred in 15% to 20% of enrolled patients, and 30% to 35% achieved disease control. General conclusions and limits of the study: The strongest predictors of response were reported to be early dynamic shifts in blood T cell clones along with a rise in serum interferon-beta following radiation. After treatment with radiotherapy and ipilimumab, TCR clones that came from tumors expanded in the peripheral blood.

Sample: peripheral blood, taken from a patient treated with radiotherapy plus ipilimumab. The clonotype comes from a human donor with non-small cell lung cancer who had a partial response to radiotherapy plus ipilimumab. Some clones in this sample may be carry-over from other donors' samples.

CDR3 loop: CASLDRGNNEQFF. The DNA sequence is as follows: TGTGCCAGCCTCGACAGGGGCAACAATGAGCAGTTCTTC. The chain couples TRBV28 to TRBJ2-1; 8 central bases correspond to TRBD1. There are 13 amino acids in the CDR3, from cysteine to phenylalanine inclusive. CDR3 DNA only is kept here, 39 bases in frame from base 1. The germline V gene sets CDR1 to MDHEN and CDR2 to SYDVKM. V has 8 bases trimmed and J has 5 bases trimmed; junction bases matching no gene number 5.